These 31 T cell receptor beta chains came from one sample sequenced in a study of blood T cell repertoires in COVID-19. Some clones are missing from TCRdb's copy, which holds only in-frame ones; the method was immunoSEQ multiplex PCR. The sample has 150,000 to 200,000 clones, 87% seen once. Material: peripheral blood. Receptor source: a man in his fifties or sixties with active or convalescent COVID-19.

This chain links TRBV3-1 (or the pseudogene TRBV3-2) with TRBJ2-7, with 7 bases identical to TRBD1. With V trimmed by 3 bases and J by 6 bases, 5 bases remained unmatched. The CDR3 sequence is 13 residues long. Germline V gene sequence: CDR1 LGHDT, CDR2 YNNKEL (reference sequence). This chain's CDR3 is CASSHLTGSEQYF. The DNA for the CDR3 is TGTGCCAGCAGCCACCTGACAGGGAGCGAGCAGTACTTC.

The chain uses TRBV6-6 and TRBJ2-5; 10 nucleotides line up with TRBD2. The germline V gene has CDR1 MNHNY and CDR2 SVGAGI (reference sequence). With 4 bases clipped from V and 5 bases from J, the junction kept 7 bases outside the gene matches. The CDR3 is 15 residues long. DNA for the CDR3: TGTGCCAGCAGTTCCAGAGCGGGGGGGACGGAGACCCAGTACTTC. The encoded protein is CASSSRAGGTETQYF.

This chain links TRBV6-5 with TRBJ2-5; 9 nucleotides agree with TRBD2. V dropped 8 bases and J dropped 4; count of bases not matched to a gene: 8. Per germline, CDR1 MNHEY and CDR2 SVGAGI. This CDR3 has 14 amino acids. The CDR3 DNA sequence: TGTGCCAGCCAGGGAGCGGGGGGCAGAGAGACCCAGTACTTC. Translating it yields CASQGAGGRETQYF.

V is TRBV2 and J is TRBJ2-1; D remains ambiguous. This CDR3 spans 14 amino acids. Germline values: CDR1 SNHLY, CDR2 FYNNEI. Trimming removed 4 bases from V and 0 bases from J, with 7 bases in between. CDR3 nucleotide sequence: TGTGCCAGCAGTGCCCCTAGCTCCTACAATGAGCAGTTCTTC. Its protein is CASSAPSSYNEQFF.

V gene TRBV20-1 combines with J gene TRBJ2-7; D perhaps matches TRBD2 (6 bases). The V end lost 3 bases, the J end lost 7 bases, and 19 bases lay between the germline ends. This CDR3 spans 14 amino acids. CDR1 DFQATT and CDR2 SNEGSKA come from the germline V gene (reference sequence). CDR3 nucleotide sequence: TGCAGTGCTAGTTTGCTAGCGAATGTGCGGGAGCAGTACTTC. It codes for CSASLLANVREQYF.

The CDR3 DNA reads TGCGCCAGCAGGGGCTCAGTGGGAGGCACTGAAGCTTTCTTT. Its protein is CASRGSVGGTEAFF. The chain carries TRBV5-1 and TRBJ1-1, with no clear D. This CDR3 spans 14 amino acids. The germline CDR1 and CDR2 sequences are SGHRS and YFSETQ. With 5 bases removed from V and 4 bases from J, the gap between germline ends came to 15 bases.

This sequence joins TRBV18 and TRBJ1-3; D gene unclear. The CDR3 runs to 15 residues. Germline V gene data show CDR1 as KGHSH and CDR2 as LQKENI. V was cut by 0 bases and J by 0 bases, with 6 bases left in between. This CDR3 is CASSPPSNSGNTIYF. The CDR3 DNA follows: TGTGCCAGCTCACCACCGTCCAACTCTGGAAACACCATATATTTT.

The chain carries TRBV9 and TRBJ1-2; possible D gene TRBD1, 5 bases. CDR3 length equals 14 residues. V dropped 4 bases and J dropped 3 bases, with 13 bases sitting between them. The V gene's germline CDR1 is SGDLS and CDR2 YYNGEE. The CDR3 region has the DNA TGTGCCAGCAGCCCAAGCGGGGCAGACTATGGCTACACCTTC. Protein product: CASSPSGADYGYTF.

The chain employs TRBV19 and TRBJ1-3; D is unclear. V lost 10 bases and J lost 1, with 14 bases in between. Germline loops: CDR1 LNHDA, CDR2 SQIVND (reference sequence). The CDR3 has 14 amino acids. In nucleotides, the CDR3 is TGTGCCACCGAGGCCGGTGGATCTGGAAACACCATATATTTT. Its translation is CATEAGGSGNTIYF. The complete variable domain, with remaining parts taken from reference TRBV19 and TRBJ1-3, reads DGGITQSPKYLFRKEGQNVTLSCEQNLNHDAMYWYRQDPGQGLRLIYYSQIVNDFQKGDIAEGYSVSREKKESFPLTVTSAQKNPTAFYLCATEAGGSGNTIYFGEGSWLTVV.

The gene calls are TRBV15 and TRBJ1-6; D gene ambiguous. The V gene lost 7 bases and the J gene lost 13 bases, with 14 bases spanning the gap. Per germline, CDR1 LNHNV and CDR2 YYDKDF (reference sequence). The CDR3 is 12 residues long. For the CDR3, the DNA is TGTGCCACCAAGATGGGAGACGGGCCCCTCCACTTT. Its protein is CATKMGDGPLHF.

The rearrangement joins TRBV30 to TRBJ1-2; the match to TRBD1 covers 8 bases. Unmatched junction bases numbered 8, after V lost 4 bases and J lost 1 base. The germline gives CDR1 GTSNPN, CDR2 SVGIG (reference sequence). The CDR3 spans 15 residues. The CDR3 DNA reads as TGTGCCTGGACGGTGGCAGGGGGCATTAACTATGGCTACACCTTC. This sequence encodes CAWTVAGGINYGYTF.

This clone showed up just once. The rearrangement links TRBV20-1 to TRBJ1-1, with unresolved D. Per the germline V gene, CDR1 is DFQATT and CDR2 is SNEGSKA (reference sequence). The CDR3 is made up of 14 amino acids. The ends were cut back, 3 bases at V and 5 bases at J, with 16 bases in the middle. In nucleotides, the CDR3 is TGCAGTGCTAGTCATGGGAGGCCCGGAACTGAAGCTTTCTTT. Translation gives CSASHGRPGTEAFF.

DNA for the CDR3: TGTGCCAGCATGCCAGGGGGGAACACCGGGGAGCTGTTTTTT. Translating gives CASMPGGNTGELFF. This sequence joins TRBV28 and TRBJ2-2; TRBD1 aligns across 7 bases. The V and J ends lost 7 bases and 1 base, in that order; junction bases with no gene match: 3. Germline assignment: CDR1 MDHEN and CDR2 SYDVKM. The CDR3 has 14 residues.

The chain has TRBV10-3 and TRBJ2-3, with D maybe TRBD2 (6 bases). This CDR3 contains 14 residues. Germline CDR1 reads ENHRY; CDR2 reads SYGVKD. Trimming cost V 10 bases and J 3 bases, with 17 bases left between them. The CDR3 DNA sequence: TGTGCCACTCAGGATGGGCTAGCGACAGATACGCAGTATTTT. Amino acids: CATQDGLATDTQYF.

There are a few counts of this clone. The chain recombines TRBV27 with TRBJ2-2; 7 bases fit TRBD1. This CDR3 is built from 15 residues. The V and J ends lost 4 bases and 1 base, in that order; junction bases with no gene match: 3. Germline CDR1 MNHEY, CDR2 SMNVEV (reference sequence). CDR3 in DNA: TGTGCCAGCAGTTATGGGACAGAGAACACCGGGGAGCTGTTTTTT. Protein sequence: CASSYGTENTGELFF.

This chain joins TRBV2 and TRBJ1-4; 11 bases are a match to TRBD1. This CDR3 has 17 amino acids. The ends lost 7 bases at V and 3 bases at J; junction bases unmatched: 10. From germline, CDR1 is SNHLY and CDR2 FYNNEI. Here the CDR3 reads CASTVRGQGAPNEKLFF. CDR3 DNA: TGTGCCAGCACAGTCCGAGGACAGGGGGCACCTAATGAAAAACTGTTTTTT. Full variable domain (missing parts from reference TRBV2 and TRBJ1-4): EPEVTQTPSHQVTQMGQEVILRCVPISNHLYFYWYRQILGQKVEFLVSFYNNEISEKSEIFDDQFSVERPDGSNFTLKIRSTKLEDSAMYFCASTVRGQGAPNEKLFFGSGTQLSVL.

V and J are TRBV28 and TRBJ2-7, with TRBD1 as a possible D gene (6 bases). Germline CDR1 is MDHEN and CDR2 is SYDVKM. V was shortened by 2 bases and J by 6 bases, with 17 bases between the two germline ends. CDR3 length: 15 amino acids. CDR3 coding DNA: TGTGCCAGCAGTTTACCAGGCAGGGGATCTGGCGAGCAGTACTTC. It encodes CASSLPGRGSGEQYF.

The chain joins TRBV4-2 to TRBJ2-7; weak D call: TRBD1 (5 bases). This CDR3 has 16 residues. Germline CDR1 reads LGHNA; CDR2 reads YNFKEQ. Trimming cost V 1 base and J 4 bases, with 17 bases left between them. The CDR3 reads CASSQVSAVGAYEQYF. The CDR3 coding sequence is TGTGCCAGCAGCCAAGTCTCGGCGGTTGGGGCTTACGAGCAGTACTTC.

This clone was observed once. This sequence joins TRBV5-1 and TRBJ1-4; 9 bases fit TRBD1. This CDR3 contains 14 residues. The J segment lost 10 bases and the V segment lost 3 bases, leaving 7 bases of the junction unmatched. Looked up from germline, CDR1 is SGHRS and CDR2 is YFSETQ. CDR3 sequence (DNA): TGCGCCAGCAGCTCGGACAGGGGACATGGAAAACTGTTTTTT. Its translation: CASSSDRGHGKLFF.

The chain couples TRBV9 to TRBJ2-1; 9 positions agree with TRBD2. CDR3 size: 20 residues. The V segment lost 4 bases and the J segment 0 bases; nucleotides outside the gene matches: 17. CDR1 and CDR2 from the germline V gene are SGDLS and YYNGEE. The DNA for the CDR3 is TGTGCCAGCAGCCATTCAGGGCTAGCGGGGCTAAAGAGCTCCTACAATGAGCAGTTCTTC. Translated: CASSHSGLAGLKSSYNEQFF. The full variable domain, rest sourced from reference TRBV9 and TRBJ2-1, is DSGVTQTPKHLITATGQRVTLRCSPRSGDLSVYWYQQSLDQGLQFLIQYYNGEERAKGNILERFSAQQFPDLHSELNLSSLELGDSALYFCASSHSGLAGLKSSYNEQFFGPGTRLTVL.

The chain is built from TRBV10-3 and TRBJ2-5, with a weak D call TRBD1 (5 bases). Germline V CDR1 and CDR2: ENHRY, SYGVKD. Trimming pared 4 bases from V and 5 bases from J, leaving 14 bases between. The CDR3 runs 14 residues. The CDR3 loop is CAISGPGRWETQYF. The DNA for the CDR3 is TGTGCCATCAGTGGGCCAGGGCGGTGGGAGACCCAGTACTTC.

The chain has TRBV10-3 and TRBJ2-7, with TRBD1 matching over 9 bases. V shed 6 bases, J shed 3 bases, and the junction held 6 bases outside the gene matches. CDR3 length equals 14 residues. Germline V lookup: CDR1 ENHRY, CDR2 SYGVKD. CDR3 sequence: CAIREGTGSYEQYF. Here the CDR3 DNA reads TGTGCCATCAGGGAGGGGACAGGGAGCTACGAGCAGTACTTC.

This chain uses TRBV7-7 with TRBJ2-5, with 9 bases lining up with TRBD1. Germline V gene lookup returns CDR1 SSHAT and CDR2 FNYEAQ (reference sequence). The CDR3 is 15 amino acids. V dropped 4 bases and J dropped 5; count of bases not matched to a gene: 8. The CDR3 reads CASSSAGQGRETQYF. CDR3 DNA sequence: TGTGCCAGCAGCTCCGCAGGACAGGGGAGGGAGACCCAGTACTTC.

This clone was counted a few times. The rearrangement links TRBV6-4 to TRBJ2-3; 10 nucleotides match TRBD2. Per germline, CDR1 MRHNA and CDR2 SNTAGT. The CDR3 extends over 17 amino acids. Losses at the gene ends were 4 bases for V and 4 bases for J; bases not matched to a gene: 11. In DNA, the CDR3 is TGTGCCAGCAGTGCCGATGGGCAAGCGGGGGGGCCAGATACGCAGTATTTT. Translated: CASSADGQAGGPDTQYF.

The CDR3 sequence is CASSLDIPGGYGYTF. The CDR3 DNA reads as TGCGCCAGCAGCTTGGACATCCCCGGAGGCTATGGCTACACCTTC. The V gene is TRBV5-1, the J gene TRBJ1-2; no firm D call. Germline-derived CDR1 and CDR2 are SGHRS and YFSETQ. V dropped 0 bases and J dropped 4 bases, with 13 bases sitting between them. CDR3 length: 15 amino acids.

CDR3 sequence: CASSLGGGEETQYF. CDR3 bases: TGTGCCAGCAGCTTGGGCGGGGGAGAAGAGACCCAGTACTTC. The genes are TRBV5-5 and TRBJ2-5; 7 bases are a match to TRBD2. Germline CDR1 is SGHKS and CDR2 is YYEKEE (reference sequence). Losses at the gene ends were 0 bases for V and 3 bases for J; bases not matched to a gene: 2. The CDR3 has 14 residues.

The chain uses TRBV2 and TRBJ1-5, with no clear D. This CDR3 spans 13 amino acids. Trimming removed 6 bases at V and 3 bases at J, with 9 bases between. CDR1 and CDR2 (germline): SNHLY, FYNNEI. The CDR3 nucleotides read TGTGCCAGCAGGGCATCAGTCAATCAGCCCCAGCATTTT. Translating gives CASRASVNQPQHF.

The V gene is TRBV29-1, the J gene TRBJ1-2, with D maybe TRBD1 (5 bases). V was clipped by 4 bases and J by 4 bases, with 13 bases between them. The CDR3 runs 13 residues. CDR1 and CDR2 from the germline V gene are SQVTM and ANQGSEA. CDR3 sequence: CSVASGGFYGYTF. CDR3 sequence (DNA): TGCAGCGTTGCGTCGGGGGGGTTCTATGGCTACACCTTC.

The V and J genes are TRBV5-1 and TRBJ1-1, with D possibly being TRBD1 (6 bases). V lost 3 bases, J lost 7 bases, and 16 bases lay in between. Germline-derived CDR1 and CDR2 are SGHRS and YFSETQ. The CDR3 runs 14 residues. CDR3 in DNA: TGCGCCAGCAGCTCCATGACCGAACAGGGTGAAGCTTTCTTT. It yields the protein CASSSMTEQGEAFF.

This clone has only one observation. The V gene is TRBV3-1 (or the pseudogene TRBV3-2), the J gene TRBJ1-4; D unclear. Per germline, CDR1 LGHDT and CDR2 YNNKEL (reference sequence). The CDR3 is made up of 14 amino acids. Trimming shortened V by 4 bases and J by 0 bases, and 6 bases separated the two germline ends. The CDR3 sequence is CASSPRATNEKLFF. In DNA, the CDR3 is TGTGCCAGCAGCCCGCGGGCAACTAATGAAAAACTGTTTTTT.

The V and J genes are TRBV27 and TRBJ1-5; 7 bases map to TRBD1. Germline V gene sequence: CDR1 MNHEY, CDR2 SMNVEV (reference sequence). The V gene end was trimmed by 5 bases and the J gene end by 3 bases; junction bases not matched to a gene: 7. The CDR3 sequence is 15 residues long. Here the CDR3 reads CASSEGDSYNQPQHF. The CDR3 DNA sequence: TGTGCCAGCAGTGAAGGGGACAGCTACAATCAGCCCCAGCATTTT.